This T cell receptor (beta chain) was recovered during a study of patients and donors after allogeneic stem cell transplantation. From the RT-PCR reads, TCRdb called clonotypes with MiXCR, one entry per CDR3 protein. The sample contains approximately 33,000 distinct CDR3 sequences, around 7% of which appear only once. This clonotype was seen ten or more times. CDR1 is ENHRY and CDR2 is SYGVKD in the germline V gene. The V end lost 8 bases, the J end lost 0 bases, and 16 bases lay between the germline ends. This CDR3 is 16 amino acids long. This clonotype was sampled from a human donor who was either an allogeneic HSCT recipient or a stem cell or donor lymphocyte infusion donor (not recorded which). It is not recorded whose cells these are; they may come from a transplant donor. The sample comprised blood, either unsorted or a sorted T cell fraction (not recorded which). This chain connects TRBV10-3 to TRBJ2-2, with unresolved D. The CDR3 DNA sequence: TGTGCCATCGCTCCTTTTAACAGTCCGAACACCGGGGAGCTGTTTTTT. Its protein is CAIAPFNSPNTGELFF.